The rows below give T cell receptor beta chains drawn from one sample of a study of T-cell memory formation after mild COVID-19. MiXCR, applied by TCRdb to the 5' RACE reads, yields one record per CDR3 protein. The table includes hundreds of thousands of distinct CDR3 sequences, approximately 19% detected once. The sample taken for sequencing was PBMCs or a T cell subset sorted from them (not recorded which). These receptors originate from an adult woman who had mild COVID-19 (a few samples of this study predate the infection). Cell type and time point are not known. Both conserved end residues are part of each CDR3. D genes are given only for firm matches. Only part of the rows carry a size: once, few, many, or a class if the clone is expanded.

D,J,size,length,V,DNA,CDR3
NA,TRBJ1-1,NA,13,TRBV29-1,TGCAGCGTTAAATCAGGGGTCGACACTGAAGCTTTCTTT,CSVKSGVDTEAFF
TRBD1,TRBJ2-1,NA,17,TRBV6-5,TGTGCCAGCACGCCTCCCCAGGGACAGGGGTCCTACAATGAGCAGTTCTTC,CASTPPQGQGSYNEQFF
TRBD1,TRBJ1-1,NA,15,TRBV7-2,TGTGCCAGCAGCCTGACAGGGGTGGCGGACACTGAAGCTTTCTTT,CASSLTGVADTEAFF
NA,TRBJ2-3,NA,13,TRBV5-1,TGCGCCAGCAGCTTGGAAGTGCAAGATACGCAGTATTTT,CASSLEVQDTQYF
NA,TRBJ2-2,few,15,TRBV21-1,TGTGCCAGCACCCCACAGGGGAGGTACACCGGGGAGCTGTTTTTT,CASTPQGRYTGELFF
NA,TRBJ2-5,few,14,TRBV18,TGTGCCAGCTCACGGTCTGCAGCTAGCGAGACCCAGTACTTC,CASSRSAASETQYF
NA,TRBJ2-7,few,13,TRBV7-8,TGTGCCAGCAGAACCAGGGGTTCCTACGAGCAGTACTTC,CASRTRGSYEQYF
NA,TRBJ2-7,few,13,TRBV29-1,TGCAGCTTCCGTCGGCAGAAAGGCTACGAGCAGTACTTC,CSFRRQKGYEQYF
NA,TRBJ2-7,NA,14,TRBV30,TGTGCCTGGAGTGTAGCCTGGGAATCCTACGAGCAGTACTTC,CAWSVAWESYEQYF
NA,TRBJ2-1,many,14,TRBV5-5,TGTGCCAGCAGCACATTACCCGGAAACAATGAGCAGTTCTTC,CASSTLPGNNEQFF
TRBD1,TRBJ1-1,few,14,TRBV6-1,TGTGCCAGCAGACGGCAGGGGGGGAACACTGAAGCTTTCTTT,CASRRQGGNTEAFF
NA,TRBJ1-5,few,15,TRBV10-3,TGTGCCATCAGTGAGTTGGGATCTGAGTGGCAGCCCCAGCATTTT,CAISELGSEWQPQHF
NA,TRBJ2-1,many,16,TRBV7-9,TGTGCCAGCACCGACCGGGGTAGCCGAAAGCTGGGCGAGCAGTTCTTC,CASTDRGSRKLGEQFF
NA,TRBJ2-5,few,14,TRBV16,TGTGCCAGCAGCCAATCGATAAGGGGAGAGACCCAGTACTTC,CASSQSIRGETQYF
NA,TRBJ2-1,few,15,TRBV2,TGTGCCAGCAGAGGGCAAGCGGGTTACTACAATGAGCAGTTCTTC,CASRGQAGYYNEQFF
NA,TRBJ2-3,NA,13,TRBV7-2,TGTGCCAGCAGCTTCCTCTTCACAGATACGCAGTATTTT,CASSFLFTDTQYF
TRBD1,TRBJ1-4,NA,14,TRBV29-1,TGCAGCGTCCTAGGACAGGGGCCTAATGAAAAACTGTTTTTT,CSVLGQGPNEKLFF
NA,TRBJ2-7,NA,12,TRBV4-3,TGCGCCAGCAGCCAAGATCTGGGACGGCAGTACTTC,CASSQDLGRQYF
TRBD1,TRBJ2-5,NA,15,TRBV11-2,TGTGCCAGCACCTTGACAGGGGGGGACAAAGAGACCCAGTACTTC,CASTLTGGDKETQYF
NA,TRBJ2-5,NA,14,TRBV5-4,TGTGCCAGCAGCTTGAGGGGGACCAAAGAGACCCAGTACTTC,CASSLRGTKETQYF
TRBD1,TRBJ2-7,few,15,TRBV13,TGTGCCAGCAGCCGGGGACAGCACCACCCCTACGAGCAGTACTTC,CASSRGQHHPYEQYF
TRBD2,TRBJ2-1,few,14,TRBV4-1,TGCGCCAGCAGCCGAGCTAGCGGGGGGTCTGAGCAGTTCTTC,CASSRASGGSEQFF
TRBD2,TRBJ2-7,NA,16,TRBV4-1,TGCGCCAGCAGGCATACCCCCGGGACTAGCGGCTACGAGCAGTACTTC,CASRHTPGTSGYEQYF
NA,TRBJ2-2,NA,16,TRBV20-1,TGCAGTGCTAGACAGGGCCTTCAGACGGGGGCCGGGGAGCTGTTTTTT,CSARQGLQTGAGELFF
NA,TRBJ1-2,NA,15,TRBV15,TGTGCCACCCGAGGAGAGGGGAGGGCTAACTATGGCTACACCTTC,CATRGEGRANYGYTF
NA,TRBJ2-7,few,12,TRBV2,TGTGCCAGCGGCAGGGTTTCCTACGAGCAGTACTTC,CASGRVSYEQYF
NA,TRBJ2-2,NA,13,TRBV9,TGTGCCAGCAGCGTAGGTGGGAGAGGGGAGCTGTTTTTT,CASSVGGRGELFF
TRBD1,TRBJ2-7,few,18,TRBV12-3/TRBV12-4,TGTGCCAGCAGTTTAGGGTATTTGGGACAGGGGGCGATCGACGAGCAGTACTTC,CASSLGYLGQGAIDEQYF
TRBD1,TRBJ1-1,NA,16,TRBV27,TGTGCCAGCAGCAAGCAACCGCCAAGGGGGCATGTTGAAGCTTTCTTT,CASSKQPPRGHVEAFF
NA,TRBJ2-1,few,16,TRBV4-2,TGTGCCAGCAGCCCCGGGGCCACCGAACCTTACAATGAGCAGTTCTTC,CASSPGATEPYNEQFF
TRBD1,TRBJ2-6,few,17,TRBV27,TGTGCCAGCAGCCTAATACAGGGGGCTAGTGGGGCCAACGTCCTGACTTTC,CASSLIQGASGANVLTF
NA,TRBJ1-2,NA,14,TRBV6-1,TGTGCCAGCAGTGTAGGCGAATGGGGCTATGGCTACACCTTC,CASSVGEWGYGYTF
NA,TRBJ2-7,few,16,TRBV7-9,TGTGCCAGCAGCTCCCCAGCCCAGACAGGCTCCTACGAGCAGTACTTC,CASSSPAQTGSYEQYF
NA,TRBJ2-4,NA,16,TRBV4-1,TGCGCCAGCAGCCAAGAGGCGGGTTCAGGGGCAGTCATTCAGTACTTC,CASSQEAGSGAVIQYF
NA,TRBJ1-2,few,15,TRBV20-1,TGCAGTGCCGCCCCTGGGGGGGGACTTAACTATGGCTACACCTTC,CSAAPGGGLNYGYTF
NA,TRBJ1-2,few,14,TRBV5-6,TGTGCCAGCAGCTTGGTTGCAGGAGGCTATGGCTACACCTTC,CASSLVAGGYGYTF
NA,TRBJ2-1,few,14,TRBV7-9,TGTGCCAGCAGCTTAGGCTCGAATACAAATGAGCAGTTCTTC,CASSLGSNTNEQFF